These 10 T cell receptor beta chains were sequenced from one sample in a study of Ad26.COV2.S vaccination and SARS-CoV-2 variants. The data were produced by immunoSEQ multiplex PCR, yet TCRdb's version contains in-frame clones alone and is incomplete. Among 300,000 to 400,000 clones listed, 85% to 90% were seen once. Described treatment: some 19 received Ad26.COV2.S at low or high dose, single or two shots; 5 received placebo; per-sample allocation not given. Each sample was drawn 63 days after the first injection (of vaccine or placebo). This specimen consisted of peripheral blood, obtained in a trial of Ad26.COV2.S vaccine versus placebo. The receptors originated from a person between 18 and 60 years old who received the Ad26.COV2.S COVID-19 vaccine or a placebo.

The chain couples TRBV19 to TRBJ2-6, with D unresolved. This CDR3 is built from 17 residues. The germline V gene has CDR1 LNHDA and CDR2 SQIVND (reference sequence). The V end lost 1 base, the J end lost 3 bases, and 13 bases lay between the germline ends. CDR3 sequence (DNA): TGTGCCAGTAGTATAGGCTCCCCCGGCTTTGGGGCCAACGTCCTGACTTTC. This encodes CASSIGSPGFGANVLTF.

In this sample, this clone turned up once. This rearrangement joins TRBV7-2 to TRBJ1-1, with 9 bases identical to TRBD1. The CDR3 has 15 amino acids. Unmatched junction bases numbered 7, after V lost 4 bases and J lost 4 bases. CDR1 and CDR2 (germline): SGHTA, FQGNSA. The CDR3 sequence is CASSSSQGALTEAFF. The CDR3 DNA reads as TGTGCCAGCAGCTCCTCACAGGGGGCACTCACTGAAGCTTTCTTT.

The V and J genes are TRBV20-1 and TRBJ1-1; 7 positions agree with TRBD1. The germline CDR1 and CDR2 sequences are DFQATT and SNEGSKA (reference sequence). Unmatched junction bases numbered 6, after V lost 3 bases and J lost 8 bases. The CDR3 covers 12 residues. The CDR3 DNA is TGCAGTGCTAGTAATATGGACAGGGAAGCTTTCTTT. It yields the protein CSASNMDREAFF.

V usage is TRBV19 and J usage is TRBJ2-2; TRBD2 matches at 12 bases. Losses at the gene ends were 4 bases for V and 1 base for J; bases not matched to a gene: 1. Germline assignment: CDR1 LNHDA and CDR2 SQIVND (reference sequence). CDR3 length: 16 residues. The CDR3 DNA reads as TGTGCCAGTAGTACGGGACTAGCGGGGAACACCGGGGAGCTGTTTTTT. Protein product: CASSTGLAGNTGELFF.

V gene TRBV30 combines with J gene TRBJ1-1; 9 bases fit TRBD1. The ends lost 5 bases at V and 4 bases at J; junction bases unmatched: 5. Germline V gene sequence: CDR1 GTSNPN, CDR2 SVGIG (reference sequence). CDR3 size: 13 residues. The CDR3 nucleotides read TGTGCCTGGGCACAGGGGGCGGGCACTGAAGCTTTCTTT. It is translated as CAWAQGAGTEAFF.

This clone was observed a single time. The gene calls are TRBV19 and TRBJ1-4; 10 bases map to TRBD1. The CDR3 totals 14 residues. The germline CDR1 and CDR2 sequences are LNHDA and SQIVND (reference sequence). With 7 bases clipped from V and 10 bases from J, the junction kept 9 bases outside the gene matches. Here the CDR3 reads CASNPGQGRGKLFF. CDR3 DNA sequence: TGTGCCAGTAATCCGGGACAGGGGCGAGGAAAACTGTTTTTT.

The rearrangement links TRBV10-3 to TRBJ2-7; TRBD2 agrees at 8 bases. V trimming: 2 bases; J trimming: 3 bases; junction bases outside the gene matches: 15. The germline V gene encodes CDR1 ENHRY and CDR2 SYGVKD. The CDR3 runs 18 residues. The CDR3 sequence: CAISERRGGPGPSYEQYF. CDR3 nucleotide sequence: TGTGCCATCAGTGAGCGTCGGGGGGGGCCAGGGCCCAGCTACGAGCAGTACTTC.

This clone was found once. This chain joins TRBV6-2 or TRBV6-3 and TRBJ2-1; 8 positions agree with TRBD2. The germline gives CDR1 MNHEY, CDR2 SVGEGT. The CDR3 runs 16 residues. V shed 0 bases, J shed 4 bases, and the junction held 5 bases outside the gene matches. Written as DNA, the CDR3 is TGTGCCAGCAGTTACTCGGCACTAGCGGTTTACAATGAGCAGTTCTTC. This codes for CASSYSALAVYNEQFF.

This clone was observed once. The rearrangement uses TRBV7-8 and TRBJ2-7, with D hard to call. The CDR3 sequence is 13 residues long. Deletions cut 1 base from V and 2 bases from J, with 6 bases between. The germline V gene encodes CDR1 SGHVS and CDR2 FQNEAQ. For the CDR3, the DNA is TGTGCCAGCAGCTTAGACCAAGCCTACGAGCAGTACTTC. Translating it yields CASSLDQAYEQYF.

A remark on this clone: A read error may produce the germline difference seen at one junction end. This chain joins TRBV7-2 and TRBJ1-2, with a possible D match to TRBD1 (5 bases). Germline CDR1 is SGHTA and CDR2 is FQGNSA. The CDR3 covers 12 residues. The CDR3 sequence is CASSLLRDPSLF. As DNA, the CDR3 is TGTGCCAGCAGCTTACTACGGGACCCATCCTTATTC.